This TCR beta chain was recovered during a study of naive and memory T cell subsets. Germline assignment: CDR1 MGHRA and CDR2 YSYEKL. The CDR3 contains 14 residues. Trimming took 4 bases from V and 3 from J; bases not matched to a gene: 5. This clonotype was counted many times. Two oligonucleotides, mixed equimolar, formed the beta constant-region primer covering TRBC1 and TRBC2. Ligated cDNA was amplified by four rounds of PCR with nested alpha and beta constant-region primers and SP2. TCRdb itself ran the UMI-ligation and nested PCR reads through MiXCR, one entry per CDR3 protein. The table shows 80,000 to 95,000 distinct CDR3 sequences, with 9% to 9.5% occurring only once.

The chain is built from TRBV4-1 and TRBJ2-7; TRBD2 agrees at 8 bases. Sequencing was done on a sample of naive CD8+ T cells from blood. The receptor's source is a human donor in good health. CDR3 nucleotide sequence: TGCGCCAGCAGCCCACTAGCGGTCCTCTACGAGCAGTACTTC. It encodes CASSPLAVLYEQYF.